The TCR beta chain described here comes from a study of T-cell reconstitution after alpha-beta-depleted transplantation in children. Unique molecular identifiers were used in preparing the TCRbeta library. A single record per CDR3 protein comes from TCRdb applying MiXCR to the PCR reads. In the table there are about 1,000,000 distinct CDR3 sequences, around 30% of which are singletons. Germline CDR1 is SGHRS and CDR2 is YFSETQ. The CDR3 sequence is 12 residues long. V dropped 5 bases and J dropped 8; count of bases not matched to a gene: 5. This clonotype turned up a few times. This clonotype was obtained from a boy younger than two who had a stem cell transplant for SCID, so the T cells may come from the graft donor. The chain carries TRBV5-1 and TRBJ1-2, with 8 nucleotides matching TRBD1. Sample: PBMCs, mostly from graft donor cells, taken 360 days after TCRalphabeta/CD19-depleted stem cell transplant. The CDR3 nucleotides are TGCGCCAGCAGACCAGGGGGCAGGGGCTACACCTTC. Protein: CASRPGGRGYTF.